Following are 8 T cell receptor beta chains from one sample sequenced in a study of somatic mutations in cytotoxic T cells in rheumatoid arthritis. Method: immunoSEQ multiplex PCR; TCRdb's copy keeps in-frame clones and lacks some. The repertoire includes about 30,000 clones, approximately 78% of them detected once, and approximately 8% sits in the top ten. Sample: CD8+ T cells sorted from blood. The source is an adult with rheumatoid arthritis.

The chain links TRBV9 to TRBJ2-6; D remains unclear. Germline CDR1 and CDR2: SGDLS and YYNGEE. This CDR3 comprises 18 residues. V dropped 4 bases and J dropped 1 base, with 18 bases sitting between them. CDR3 protein: CASSPLTVTLSGANVLTF. In nucleotides, the CDR3 is TGTGCCAGCAGCCCCCTGACGGTGACCCTATCTGGGGCCAACGTCCTGACTTTC.

In this sample, this clone turned up once. The chain recombines TRBV29-1 with TRBJ2-1; the D is unclear. The V end was cut by 4 bases, the J end by 6 bases, with 4 bases between. The CDR3 sequence is 10 residues long. Per germline, CDR1 SQVTM and CDR2 ANQGSEA. This CDR3 reads CSVVVNEQFF. The CDR3, as DNA: TGCAGCGTTGTTGTCAATGAGCAGTTCTTC.

The V call is TRBV5-1, the J call TRBJ2-1, with 10 bases fitting TRBD2. The germline V gene encodes CDR1 SGHRS and CDR2 YFSETQ. The CDR3 runs 15 residues. The junction had 1 base not matched to a gene; V was cut back by 2 bases and J by 2 bases. The CDR3 sequence is CASSLGTSAYNEQFF. The CDR3 bases are TGCGCCAGCAGCTTAGGGACTAGCGCCTACAATGAGCAGTTCTTC.

This chain connects TRBV29-1 to TRBJ2-2, with 7 positions matching TRBD1. The CDR3 spans 14 residues. Germline V gene sequence: CDR1 SQVTM, CDR2 ANQGSEA. With V trimmed by 7 bases and J by 7 bases, 12 bases remained unmatched. CDR3 coding DNA: TGCAGCGCCTCCCGGCAGGGGGACGTCGGGGAGCTGTTTTTT. It encodes CSASRQGDVGELFF.

This chain uses TRBV28 with TRBJ2-5; D is perhaps TRBD1 (5 bases). Trimming removed 4 bases at V and 2 bases at J, with 11 bases between. Germline V gene data show CDR1 as MDHEN and CDR2 as SYDVKM. The CDR3 has 14 amino acids. The CDR3 protein is CASSSRQPQETQYF. DNA of the CDR3: TGTGCCAGCAGTTCTCGACAGCCACAAGAGACCCAGTACTTC.

J is TRBJ1-1 and V is TRBV7-9; no firm D call. Deletions cut 1 base from V and 1 base from J, with 4 bases between. Germline CDR1 reads SEHNR; CDR2 reads FQNEAQ (reference sequence). This CDR3 region has 13 residues. Written as DNA, the CDR3 is TGTGCCAGCAGCTTAGGGTCGAACACTGAAGCTTTCTTT. This encodes CASSLGSNTEAFF.

The chain couples TRBV6-4 to TRBJ2-1; TRBD2 matches 14 bases. J lost 10 bases, V lost 4 bases, and 9 bases had no gene match. Germline CDR1 and CDR2: MRHNA and SNTAGT. This CDR3 has 16 residues. The CDR3, as DNA: TGTGCCAGCAGTGTAAAGACTAGCGGGGGGGCCGAGGAGCAGTTCTTC. Residues: CASSVKTSGGAEEQFF.

The chain links TRBV29-1 to TRBJ1-1, with unresolved D. CDR3 length: 13 amino acids. Germline lookup yields CDR1 SQVTM and CDR2 ANQGSEA. The V and J ends lost 7 bases and 4 bases respectively, with 16 bases between them. In nucleotides, the CDR3 is TGCAGCGCGCAACGGAGGGAGGGCACTGAAGCTTTCTTT. This translates into CSAQRREGTEAFF. Filled out from reference TRBV29-1 and TRBJ1-1, the complete variable domain reads SAVISQKPSRDICQRGTSLTIQCQVDSQVTMMFWYRQQPGQSLTLIATANQGSEATYESGFVIDKFPISRPNLTFSTLTVSNMSPEDSSIYLCSAQRREGTEAFFGQGTRLTVV.